This passage covers 5 T cell receptor beta chains from one sample sequenced in a study of STAT5B mutations in CD4+ large granular lymphocyte leukemia. The table came from immunoSEQ multiplex PCR; TCRdb's copy has only in-frame clones and leaves some out. This table has tens of thousands of clones, nearly 90% appearing once. The sample comprised CD4+ T cells from blood buffy coats. These receptor sequences come from a human donor in good health.

This chain uses TRBV6-5 with TRBJ1-5, with D hard to call. Germline V gives CDR1 MNHEY, CDR2 SVGAGI. The ends were cut back, 5 bases at V and 0 bases at J, with 11 bases in the middle. This CDR3 is 15 amino acids long. The CDR3 bases are TGTGCCAGCAGTCCCACAGCGGATAGCAATCAGCCCCAGCATTTT. This sequence encodes CASSPTADSNQPQHF.

This clone was seen once. The chain employs TRBV5-4 and TRBJ2-3; TRBD2 is a possible D gene (5 bases). Germline V CDR1 and CDR2: SGHNT, YYREEE (reference sequence). The length of the CDR3 is 13 residues. The V and J ends lost 4 bases and 6 bases respectively, with 12 bases between them. DNA for the CDR3: TGTGCCAGCAGCGAGGGATTAGCGGATACGCAGTATTTT. Its translation is CASSEGLADTQYF. The entire variable domain, with the rest obtained from reference TRBV5-4 and TRBJ2-3, is as follows: ETGVTQSPTHLIKTRGQQVTLRCSSQSGHNTVSWYQQALGQGPQFIFQYYREEENGRGNFPPRFSGLQFPNYSSELNVNALELDDSALYLCASSEGLADTQYFGPGTRLTVL.

The rearrangement uses TRBV5-1 and TRBJ2-4; a possible D gene is TRBD1 (6 bases). The CDR3 is 15 amino acids. V lost 4 bases and J lost 9, with 20 bases in between. From germline, CDR1 is SGHRS and CDR2 YFSETQ. CDR3 coding DNA: TGCGCCAGCAGCGCAGAGACAGGAGGCAAAGGCATTCAGTACTTC. It yields the protein CASSAETGGKGIQYF.

This rearrangement joins TRBV7-2 to TRBJ2-1; D may be TRBD1 or TRBD2 (5 bases each). Germline loops: CDR1 SGHTA, CDR2 FQGNSA. The CDR3 extends over 12 amino acids. The germline V and J ends were trimmed by 5 bases and 16 bases, with 18 bases remaining between them. The DNA of the CDR3 is TGTGCCAGCAGCCGGGACGTCAGGGACCCCTTCTTC. Amino acids: CASSRDVRDPFF.

The gene calls are TRBV29-1 and TRBJ1-1, with D tentatively TRBD1 (5 bases). V lost 5 bases, J lost 7 bases, and 11 bases lay in between. Germline V gives CDR1 SQVTM, CDR2 ANQGSEA. The CDR3 spans 11 residues. CDR3: CSVIGELEAFF. The CDR3 DNA is TGCAGCGTTATAGGGGAACTTGAAGCTTTCTTT.